Described below is a single TCR beta chain sequence and its context. This sample stems from a study of blood T cell repertoires in COVID-19. Study-wide context: Spain, Italy and the United States supplied samples that represented acute and convalescent COVID-19. PBMCs, B-cell-depleted T cells, or T cells were the source of the cDNA or gDNA that made up the material.

This CDR3 contains 15 residues. V dropped 0 bases and J dropped 1 base, with 9 bases sitting between them. Germline V CDR1 and CDR2: LNHDA, SQIVND (reference sequence). As originally analysed: Amplification from reference gene primers served as the basis for estimated nucleated cell counts. Measured with immunoSEQ multiplex PCR; TCRdb has only the in-frame clones, and not every one. That table supplies the V and J calls and clone size; D and trimming were determined from the DNA. The sample holds almost 20,000 clones; more than 80% are singletons and the top ten take 4.1%. The clonotype comes from a woman between 50 and 59 years old with active COVID-19. This chain joins TRBV19 and TRBJ1-1, with D unresolved. The specimen sequenced was peripheral blood. CDR3 bases: TGTGCCAGTAGTATAGACCCCGGGAGGAACACTGAAGCTTTCTTT. It yields the protein CASSIDPGRNTEAFF.